The 18 T cell receptor beta chains in this list originate from one sample, sequenced in a study of identifying expanded T cells in peripheral blood. Only in-frame clones appear in the TCRdb table, and some are missing; sequencing was by immunoSEQ multiplex PCR. The repertoire consists of about 100,000 clones, with over 80% occurring once and the leading ten covering more than 5.5%. Sequenced material: blood. All receptors derive from a person aged 18 to 75 in good health.

This sequence joins TRBV7-2 and TRBJ1-1; possibly TRBD1 for D (5 bases). Germline V gene lookup returns CDR1 SGHTA and CDR2 FQGNSA. The CDR3 totals 12 residues. Trimming shortened V by 5 bases and J by 7 bases, and 11 bases separated the two germline ends. CDR3 sequence reads: CASSHRDGEAFF. CDR3 nucleotides: TGTGCCAGCAGCCATAGGGACGGTGAAGCTTTCTTT.

The genes are TRBV5-4 and TRBJ1-3; 8 bases agree with TRBD1. V trimming: 4 bases; J trimming: 2 bases; junction bases outside the gene matches: 8. Looked up from germline, CDR1 is SGHNT and CDR2 is YYREEE (reference sequence). This CDR3 contains 16 residues. The CDR3 sequence is CASSGGTGGTGNTIYF. Here the CDR3 DNA reads TGTGCCAGCAGCGGGGGGACAGGCGGGACTGGAAACACCATATATTTT.

The chain carries TRBV5-6 and TRBJ1-4, with no clear D. V lost 0 bases and J lost 5, with 8 bases in between. The CDR3 length is 14 residues. The germline V gene encodes CDR1 SGHDT and CDR2 YYEEEE. DNA for the CDR3: TGTGCCAGCAGCTTGGAGCGCGGGAATGAAAAACTGTTTTTT. It encodes CASSLERGNEKLFF.

This rearrangement joins TRBV6-1 to TRBJ1-4; 10 positions agree with TRBD1. The germline gives CDR1 MNHNS, CDR2 SASEGT. With V trimmed by 5 bases and J by 6 bases, 3 bases remained unmatched. The length of the CDR3 is 14 residues. For the CDR3, the DNA is TGTGCCAGCAGTCGGACAGGGGGAGATGAAAAACTGTTTTTT. It encodes CASSRTGGDEKLFF.

V and J are TRBV4-1 and TRBJ2-5; unclear D gene. CDR1 and CDR2 from the germline V gene are MGHRA and YSYEKL. Trimming pared 4 bases from V and 5 bases from J, leaving 11 bases between. The CDR3 runs 13 residues. The chain's CDR3 is CASSLDWAETQYF. The CDR3 bases are TGCGCCAGCAGCCTCGACTGGGCGGAGACCCAGTACTTC.

The chain links TRBV19 to TRBJ2-1; tentatively, D is TRBD1 (5 bases). Looked up from germline, CDR1 is LNHDA and CDR2 is SQIVND (reference sequence). CDR3 length equals 17 residues. V lost 2 bases, J lost 2 bases, and 16 bases lay in between. The CDR3 loop is CASSIRLAAGTYNEQFF. CDR3 bases: TGTGCCAGTAGTATAAGACTTGCGGCAGGGACCTACAATGAGCAGTTCTTC.

The V and J genes are TRBV18 and TRBJ2-4, with a weak D call TRBD2 (7 bases). CDR1 is KGHSH and CDR2 is LQKENI in the germline V gene. There are 18 residues in the CDR3. Between the trimmed V and J ends, which lost 1 base and 1 base, there was a span of 17 bases. The chain's CDR3 is CASSPRGGENGAKNIQYF. CDR3 in DNA: TGTGCCAGCTCACCACGAGGGGGGGAAAACGGGGCCAAAAACATTCAGTACTTC.

V gene TRBV7-3 combines with J gene TRBJ2-1; the match to TRBD2 covers 11 bases. Unmatched junction bases numbered 2, after V lost 5 bases and J lost 5 bases. CDR1 is SGHTA and CDR2 is FQGTGA in the germline V gene. CDR3 length: 14 residues. This chain's CDR3 is CASSIAGGHNEQFF. The CDR3 DNA reads as TGTGCCAGCAGCATAGCGGGGGGGCACAATGAGCAGTTCTTC.

The gene calls are TRBV18 and TRBJ2-2; 11 positions match TRBD2. The CDR3 totals 18 residues. Per the germline V gene, CDR1 is KGHSH and CDR2 is LQKENI. The trim removed 0 bases at V and 1 base at J, leaving 4 bases unmatched. The CDR3 coding sequence is TGTGCCAGCTCACCACCCCCCCTAGCGGGGGGGAACACCGGGGAGCTGTTTTTT. This encodes CASSPPPLAGGNTGELFF.

The genes are TRBV29-1 and TRBJ1-1, with D unresolved. Germline V gives CDR1 SQVTM, CDR2 ANQGSEA. V gave up 4 bases and J gave up 0 bases, with 12 bases separating them. This CDR3 is 14 amino acids long. The CDR3 region is CSVGKETLNTEAFF. The DNA of the CDR3 is TGCAGCGTTGGCAAGGAGACTTTGAACACTGAAGCTTTCTTT.

The chain uses TRBV28 and TRBJ2-2, with 9 bases lining up with TRBD2. The V gene end was trimmed by 8 bases and the J gene end by 6 bases; junction bases not matched to a gene: 13. Germline V gene sequence: CDR1 MDHEN, CDR2 SYDVKM. This CDR3 is 16 amino acids long. CDR3 DNA: TGTGCCAGCGCGGGGGGGCCGGGACATTTCCCCGGGGAGCTGTTTTTT. It is translated as CASAGGPGHFPGELFF.

The CDR3 bases are TGTGCCAGCAGAGCCGGGACAGGGGGCAGAGAGACCCAGTACTTC. Protein product: CASRAGTGGRETQYF. This chain joins TRBV2 and TRBJ2-5; 12 nucleotides agree with TRBD1. The CDR3 is 15 amino acids. Germline assignment: CDR1 SNHLY and CDR2 FYNNEI. Unmatched junction bases numbered 6, after V lost 6 bases and J lost 4 bases. Filled out from reference TRBV2 and TRBJ2-5, the complete variable domain reads EPEVTQTPSHQVTQMGQEVILRCVPISNHLYFYWYRQILGQKVEFLVSFYNNEISEKSEIFDDQFSVERPDGSNFTLKIRSTKLEDSAMYFCASRAGTGGRETQYFGPGTRLLVL.

The V and J genes are TRBV6-6 and TRBJ1-2; weak D call: TRBD1 (6 bases). The CDR3 length is 15 residues. The germline CDR1 and CDR2 sequences are MNHNY and SVGAGI (reference sequence). The V end was cut by 5 bases, the J end by 2 bases, with 15 bases between. CDR3 sequence: CASSTRDTFNYGYTF. CDR3 nucleotides: TGTGCCAGCAGTACTCGGGACACCTTCAACTATGGCTACACCTTC.

This clone was seen once. This chain connects TRBV19 to TRBJ2-1; 9 nucleotides align to TRBD1. This CDR3 has 18 amino acids. The trim removed 5 bases at V and 3 bases at J, leaving 14 bases unmatched. CDR1 is LNHDA, CDR2 SQIVND, per germline (reference sequence). The CDR3 protein is CASSFGQGQFSIYNEQFF. DNA of the CDR3: TGTGCCAGTAGTTTTGGACAGGGGCAGTTTAGTATCTACAATGAGCAGTTCTTC. Complete variable domain (other parts from reference TRBV19 and TRBJ2-1): DGGITQSPKYLFRKEGQNVTLSCEQNLNHDAMYWYRQDPGQGLRLIYYSQIVNDFQKGDIAEGYSVSREKKESFPLTVTSAQKNPTAFYLCASSFGQGQFSIYNEQFFGPGTRLTVL.

CDR3 nucleotides: TGTGCCATTCTCGACAGTCCCGCTCTGGATGGCTACACCTTC. Residues: CAILDSPALDGYTF. V gene TRBV10-3 combines with J gene TRBJ1-2, with a weak D call TRBD1 (5 bases). Germline V gene lookup returns CDR1 ENHRY and CDR2 SYGVKD. V dropped 9 bases and J dropped 6 bases, with 20 bases sitting between them. This CDR3 comprises 14 residues.

The chain employs TRBV7-2 and TRBJ1-2, with 8 bases lining up with TRBD1. CDR1 and CDR2 from the germline V gene are SGHTA and FQGNSA. The CDR3 length is 15 residues. The V and J ends lost 6 bases and 2 bases, in that order; junction bases with no gene match: 8. CDR3: CASRLRTGPNYGYTF. As DNA, the CDR3 is TGTGCCAGCAGACTCCGGACAGGGCCGAACTATGGCTACACCTTC. Filled out from reference TRBV7-2 and TRBJ1-2, the complete variable domain reads GAGVSQSPSNKVTEKGKDVELRCDPISGHTALYWYRQSLGQGLEFLIYFQGNSAPDKSGLPSDRFSAERTGGSVSTLTIQRTQQEDSAVYLCASRLRTGPNYGYTFGSGTRLTVV.

The gene calls are TRBV7-9 and TRBJ1-1; TRBD1 might be the D (5 bases). Germline-derived CDR1 and CDR2 are SEHNR and FQNEAQ (reference sequence). The V end was cut by 5 bases, the J end by 0 bases, with 16 bases between. The CDR3 covers 16 residues. Written as DNA, the CDR3 is TGTGCCAGCAGCCCGAGGGGTGGACGGATGAACACTGAAGCTTTCTTT. It encodes CASSPRGGRMNTEAFF.

The rearrangement uses TRBV7-8 and TRBJ2-1, with a possible D match to TRBD2 (5 bases). V was pared by 2 bases and J by 4 bases, with 18 bases between. Per germline, CDR1 SGHVS and CDR2 FQNEAQ. The CDR3 is 17 residues long. The CDR3, as DNA: TGTGCCAGCAGCTTAAAGGGTGGACTTAGACGGTACAATGAGCAGTTCTTC. It translates to CASSLKGGLRRYNEQFF. The full variable domain, its missing parts supplied by reference TRBV7-8 and TRBJ2-1, is GAGVSQSPRYKVAKRGQDVALRCDPISGHVSLFWYQQALGQGPEFLTYFQNEAQLDKSGLPSDRFFAERPEGSVSTLKIQRTQQEDSAVYLCASSLKGGLRRYNEQFFGPGTRLTVL.